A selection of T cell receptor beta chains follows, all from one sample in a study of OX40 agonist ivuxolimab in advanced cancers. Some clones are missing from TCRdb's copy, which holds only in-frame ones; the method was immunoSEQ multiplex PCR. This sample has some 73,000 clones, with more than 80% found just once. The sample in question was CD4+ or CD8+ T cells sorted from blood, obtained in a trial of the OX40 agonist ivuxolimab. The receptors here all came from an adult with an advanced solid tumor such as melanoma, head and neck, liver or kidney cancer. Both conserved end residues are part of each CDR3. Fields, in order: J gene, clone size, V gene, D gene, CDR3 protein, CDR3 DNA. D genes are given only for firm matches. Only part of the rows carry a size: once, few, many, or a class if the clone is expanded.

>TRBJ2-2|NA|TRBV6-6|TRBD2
CASSPESGGAGELFF
TGTGCCAGCAGTCCCGAAAGCGGGGGGGCCGGGGAGCTGTTTTTT
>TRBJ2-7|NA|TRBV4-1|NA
CASSQPGDPYEQYF
TGCGCCAGCAGCCAGCCAGGTGATCCCTACGAGCAGTACTTC
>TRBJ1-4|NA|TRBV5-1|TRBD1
CASSQGDRVMREKLFF
TGCGCCAGCAGCCAAGGAGACAGGGTAATGCGAGAAAAACTGTTTTTT
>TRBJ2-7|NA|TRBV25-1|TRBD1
CASSDRTGNEQYF
TGTGCCAGCAGTGACCGGACAGGGAACGAGCAGTACTTC
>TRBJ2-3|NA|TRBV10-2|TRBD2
CASRSGRDTQYF
TGCGCCAGCAGGAGCGGGAGGGATACGCAGTATTTT
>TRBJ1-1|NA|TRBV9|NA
CASSPFAANTEAFF
TGTGCCAGCAGCCCGTTTGCGGCGAACACTGAAGCTTTCTTT
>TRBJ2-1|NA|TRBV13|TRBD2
CASSLDGGGAYNEQFF
TGTGCCAGCAGCTTAGACGGCGGGGGGGCTTACAATGAGCAGTTCTTC
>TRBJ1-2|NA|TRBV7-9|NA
CASSLEGYGDGYTF
TGTGCCAGCAGCTTAGAGGGTTATGGAGATGGCTACACCTTC
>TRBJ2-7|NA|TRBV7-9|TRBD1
CASSALPDRGRFEQYF
TGTGCCAGCAGCGCTTTACCGGACAGGGGGCGTTTCGAGCAGTACTTC
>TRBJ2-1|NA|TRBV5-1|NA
CASSPGVIPSSEQFF
TGCGCCAGCAGCCCCGGGGTCATTCCCTCCTCAGAGCAGTTCTTC
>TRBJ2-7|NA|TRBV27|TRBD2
CASSTSGYYEQYF
TGTGCCAGCTCAACTAGCGGGTACTACGAGCAGTACTTC
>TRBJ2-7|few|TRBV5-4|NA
CASSLAHGSLEQYF
TGTGCCAGCAGCTTGGCTCATGGCAGCCTTGAGCAGTACTTC
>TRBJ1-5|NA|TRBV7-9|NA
CASSLWDNQPQHF
TGTGCCAGCAGCTTATGGGACAATCAGCCCCAGCATTTT
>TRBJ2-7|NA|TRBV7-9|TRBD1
CASSPSGGAGDEQYF
TGTGCCAGCAGTCCCTCAGGGGGCGCTGGGGACGAGCAGTACTTC
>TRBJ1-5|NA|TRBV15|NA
CATSRDRALSNQPQHF
TGTGCCACCAGCAGAGATAGGGCCCTTAGCAATCAGCCCCAGCATTTT
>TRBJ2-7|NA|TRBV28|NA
CASSSQKAGLSTYEQYF
TGTGCCAGCAGCTCCCAGAAAGCCGGGCTAAGCACCTACGAGCAGTACTTC
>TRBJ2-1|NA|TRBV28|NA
CASSFEVYNEQFF
TGTGCCAGCAGTTTCGAGGTCTACAATGAGCAGTTCTTC
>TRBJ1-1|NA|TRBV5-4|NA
CASSFRRENTEAFF
TGTGCCAGCAGCTTTAGACGGGAGAACACTGAAGCTTTCTTT
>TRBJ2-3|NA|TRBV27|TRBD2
CASSLPAGGLKDTQYF
TGTGCCAGCAGTTTACCTGCGGGGGGGCTGAAAGATACGCAGTATTTT
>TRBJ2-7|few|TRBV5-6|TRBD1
CASSSWTGLVEQYF
TGTGCCAGCAGCTCGTGGACAGGGCTTGTCGAGCAGTACTTC
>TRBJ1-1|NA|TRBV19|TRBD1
CASSRGLTEAFF
TGTGCCTCGTCCAGGGGGCTCACTGAAGCTTTCTTT
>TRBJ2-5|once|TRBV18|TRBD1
CASSHQRDRGETQYF
TGTGCCAGCTCGCACCAACGGGACAGGGGGGAGACCCAGTACTTC
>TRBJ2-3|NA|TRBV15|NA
CATSRGRGPDTQYF
TGTGCCACCAGCAGAGGTAGGGGTCCAGATACGCAGTATTTT
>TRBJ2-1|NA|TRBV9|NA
CASSASGEQFF
TGTGCCAGCAGCGCGTCGGGTGAGCAGTTCTTC
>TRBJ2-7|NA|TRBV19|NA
CASSILGGSEQYF
TGTGCCAGTAGTATACTAGGGGGTTCCGAGCAGTACTTC
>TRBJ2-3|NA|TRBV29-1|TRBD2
CSVSGTSGFQADTQYF
TGCAGCGTCTCCGGGACTAGCGGGTTCCAGGCAGATACGCAGTATTTT
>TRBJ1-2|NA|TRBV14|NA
CASSQAKTGGYTF
TGTGCCAGCAGCCAAGCAAAGACAGGTGGCTACACCTTC
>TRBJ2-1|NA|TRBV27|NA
CASSFLFAGRGQFF
TGTGCCAGCAGTTTTTTGTTTGCGGGGCGAGGACAGTTCTTC
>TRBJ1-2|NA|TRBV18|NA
CASSPPGNIYGYTF
TGTGCCAGCTCACCACCCGGTAATATCTATGGCTACACCTTC
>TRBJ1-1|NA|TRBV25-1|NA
CASSDPSGVTEAFF
TGTGCCAGCAGTGACCCCTCTGGGGTAACTGAAGCTTTCTTT
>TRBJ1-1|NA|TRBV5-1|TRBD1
CASSLLDRENTEAFF
TGCGCCAGCAGCTTACTGGACAGGGAGAACACTGAAGCTTTCTTT
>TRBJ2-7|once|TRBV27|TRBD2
CASSGEGYEQYF
TGTGCCAGCTCGGGGGAGGGCTACGAGCAGTACTTC
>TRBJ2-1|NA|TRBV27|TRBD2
CASSLGSGINEQFF
TGTGCCAGCAGTTTGGGTAGCGGGATTAATGAGCAGTTCTTC
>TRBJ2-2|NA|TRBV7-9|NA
CASSVNNGELFF
TGTGCCAGCAGCGTAAATAACGGGGAGCTGTTTTTT
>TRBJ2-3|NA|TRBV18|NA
CASSQGTDTQYF
TGTGCCAGCTCACAGGGCACAGATACGCAGTATTTT
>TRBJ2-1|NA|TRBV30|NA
CAYEGPNYNEQFF
TGTGCCTACGAAGGGCCAAACTACAATGAGCAGTTCTTC
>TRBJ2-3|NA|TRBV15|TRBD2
CATSGPSGSDTQYF
TGTGCCACCAGCGGGCCTAGCGGGAGTGATACGCAGTATTTT
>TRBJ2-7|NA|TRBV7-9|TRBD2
CASSSPRTSRTYEQYF
TGTGCCAGCAGTTCACCCAGGACTAGCAGGACATACGAGCAGTACTTC
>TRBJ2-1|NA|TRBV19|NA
CASSMGGFSYNEQFF
TGTGCCAGTAGTATGGGAGGCTTCTCCTACAATGAGCAGTTCTTC
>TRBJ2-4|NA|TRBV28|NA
CASSFPYAGNIQYF
TGTGCCAGCAGTTTCCCCTATGCGGGAAACATTCAGTACTTC
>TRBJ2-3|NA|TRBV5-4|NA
CASSFFSAKHTQYF
TGTGCCAGCAGCTTTTTCTCGGCTAAACATACGCAGTATTTT
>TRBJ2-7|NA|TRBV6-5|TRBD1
CASSYPDRFYEQYF
TGTGCCAGCAGTTACCCGGACAGGTTCTACGAGCAGTACTTC
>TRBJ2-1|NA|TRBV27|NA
CASSLASPGDEQFF
TGTGCCAGCAGTTTAGCCAGCCCGGGGGATGAGCAGTTCTTC
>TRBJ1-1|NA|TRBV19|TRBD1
CASSLGQGGYTEAFF
TGTGCCAGTAGTCTCGGACAGGGGGGGTACACTGAAGCTTTCTTT
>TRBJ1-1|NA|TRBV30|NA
CAWSVLKDTEAFF
TGTGCCTGGAGTGTACTGAAAGACACTGAAGCTTTCTTT
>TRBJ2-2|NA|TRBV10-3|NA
CAISGLPGELFF
TGTGCCATCAGTGGGCTCCCCGGGGAGCTGTTTTTT
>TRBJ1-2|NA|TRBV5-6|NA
CASSFSGNFQNYGYTF
TGTGCCAGCAGCTTTTCAGGGAACTTCCAGAACTATGGCTACACCTTC
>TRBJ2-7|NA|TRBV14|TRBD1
CASSYRTGRTGERYEQYF
TGTGCCAGCAGCTATCGAACCGGCCGGACAGGGGAAAGGTACGAGCAGTACTTC
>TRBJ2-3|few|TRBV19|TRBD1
CASLDRGGDMGKLRTDTQYF
TGTGCCAGCTTGGACAGGGGGGGAGACATGGGCAAGCTACGCACAGATACGCAGTATTTT